The source of this T cell receptor (beta chain) is a study of blood T cell repertoires in COVID-19. Method: immunoSEQ multiplex PCR; TCRdb's copy keeps in-frame clones and lacks some. This sample has 490,000 or so clones, with around nine tenths found just once. The length of the CDR3 is 18 residues. CDR1 is SGHTA and CDR2 is FQGNSA in the germline V gene. Trimming cost V 1 base and J 6 bases; bases outside gene matches: 14. The clonotype comes from a woman aged 60-75 years who had recovered from COVID-19. This chain connects TRBV7-2 to TRBJ2-2, with 7 bases fitting TRBD2. Material: PBMCs or T cells enriched from blood (not recorded which). CDR3 loop: CASSLGVGGTGKAGELFF. The DNA for the CDR3 is TGTGCCAGCAGCTTAGGCGTCGGGGGGACGGGAAAAGCCGGGGAGCTGTTTTTT. Full variable domain (remainder filled in from reference TRBV7-2 and TRBJ2-2): GAGVSQSPSNKVTEKGKDVELRCDPISGHTALYWYRQSLGQGLEFLIYFQGNSAPDKSGLPSDRFSAERTGGSVSTLTIQRTQQEDSAVYLCASSLGVGGTGKAGELFFGEGSRLTVL.